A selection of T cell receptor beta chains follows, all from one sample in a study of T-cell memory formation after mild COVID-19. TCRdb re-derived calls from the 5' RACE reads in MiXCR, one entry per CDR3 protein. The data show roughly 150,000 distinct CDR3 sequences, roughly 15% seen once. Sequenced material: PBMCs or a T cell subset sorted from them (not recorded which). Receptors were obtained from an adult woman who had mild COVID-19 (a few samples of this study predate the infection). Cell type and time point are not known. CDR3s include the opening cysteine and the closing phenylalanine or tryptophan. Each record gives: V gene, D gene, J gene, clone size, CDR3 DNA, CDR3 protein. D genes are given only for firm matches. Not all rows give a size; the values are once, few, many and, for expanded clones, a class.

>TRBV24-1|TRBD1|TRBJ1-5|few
TGTGCCACCAGTGATACAGGGGGTAGCAATCAGCCCCAGCATTTT
CATSDTGGSNQPQHF
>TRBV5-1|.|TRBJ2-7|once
TGCGCCAGCAGGGGGACCCTCTACGAGCAGTACTTC
CASRGTLYEQYF
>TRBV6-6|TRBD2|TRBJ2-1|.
TGTGCCAGCAGTTACAGGGAGGGTGAGCAGTTCTTC
CASSYREGEQFF
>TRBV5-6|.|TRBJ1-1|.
TGTGCCAGCAGCAACGACATCACTGAAGCTTTCTTT
CASSNDITEAFF
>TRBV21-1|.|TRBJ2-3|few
TGTGCCAGCAGCAAAGGAGGGCGGGGGAGGCCGACGGATACGCAGTATTTT
CASSKGGRGRPTDTQYF
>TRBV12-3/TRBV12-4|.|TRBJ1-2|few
TGTGCCAGCAGTTTAATAGAACAAGACTATGGCTACACCTTC
CASSLIEQDYGYTF
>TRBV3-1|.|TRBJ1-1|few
TGTGCCAGCAGCGAGGTGAACACTGAAGCTTTCTTT
CASSEVNTEAFF
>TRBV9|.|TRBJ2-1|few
TGTGCCAGCAGCGTAGTTACCAACAACAATGAGCAGTTCTTC
CASSVVTNNNEQFF
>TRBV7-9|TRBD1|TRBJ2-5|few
TGTGCCAGCAGCTGGGGACAGGGGGCCCAAGAGACCCAGTACTTC
CASSWGQGAQETQYF
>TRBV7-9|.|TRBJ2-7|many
TGTGCCAGCAGCTTGGGCGTTGGGGAGCAGTACTTC
CASSLGVGEQYF
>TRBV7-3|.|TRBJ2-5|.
TGTGCCAGCAGCTTAACCGGGGTCCGCCAAGAGACCCAGTACTTC
CASSLTGVRQETQYF
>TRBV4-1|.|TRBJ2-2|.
TGCGCCAGCAGCCCCCTCGGAGGAAACACCGGGGAGCTGTTTTTT
CASSPLGGNTGELFF
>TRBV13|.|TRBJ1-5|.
TGTGCCAGCAGCTTAAGGAGCGGCAATCAGCCCCAGCATTTT
CASSLRSGNQPQHF
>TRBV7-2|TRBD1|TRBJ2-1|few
TGTGCCAGCAGCCGGACAGGGAATGAGCAGTTCTTC
CASSRTGNEQFF
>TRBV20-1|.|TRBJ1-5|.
TGCAGTGCTAGAGATGGGCCGGGACAGCCCCAGCATTTT
CSARDGPGQPQHF
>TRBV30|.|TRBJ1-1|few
TGTGCCTGGAGAGACAGGCCGGTCACTGAAGCTTTCTTT
CAWRDRPVTEAFF
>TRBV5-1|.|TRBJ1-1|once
TGCGCCAGCAGCTTAGATTACAGACCGAACACTGAAGCTTTCTTT
CASSLDYRPNTEAFF
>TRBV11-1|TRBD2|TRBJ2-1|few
TGTGCCAGCAGCCCACGGGGACTAGCGGGAGTAGGTGAGCAGTTCTTC
CASSPRGLAGVGEQFF
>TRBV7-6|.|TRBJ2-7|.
TGTGCCAGCAGCTCCTCTTCGGCCGTCTACGAGCAGTACTTC
CASSSSSAVYEQYF
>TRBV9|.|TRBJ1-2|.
TGTGCCAGCAGCCCCAGCATACAGGGATCAGTGAACTATGGCTACACCTTC
CASSPSIQGSVNYGYTF
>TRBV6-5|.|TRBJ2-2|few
TGTGCCAGCCAACTTGTCTTGGGCACCGGGGAGCTGTTTTTT
CASQLVLGTGELFF
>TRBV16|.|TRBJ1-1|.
TGTGCCAGCAGCGAGGGTTTCGTCAGGGGCCGTGGAATGGCTTTCTTT
CASSEGFVRGRGMAFF
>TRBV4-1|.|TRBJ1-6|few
TGCGCCAGCAGCCAAGAACAGATTAATAATTCACCCCTCCACTTT
CASSQEQINNSPLHF
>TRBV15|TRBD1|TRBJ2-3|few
TGTGCCACCAGCAGAACAAACAGGGGGCGCGCAGATACGCAGTATTTT
CATSRTNRGRADTQYF
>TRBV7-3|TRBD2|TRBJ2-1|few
TGTGCCAGCAGCATATCCCCGGGACTAGCGGGAAGTGAGCAGTTCTTC
CASSISPGLAGSEQFF
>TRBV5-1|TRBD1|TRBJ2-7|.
TGCGCCAGCAGCTACCGGGACAGGGGGAACTACGAGCAGTACTTC
CASSYRDRGNYEQYF
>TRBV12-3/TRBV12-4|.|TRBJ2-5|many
TGTGCCAGCAGTTACCGAGAGACCCAGTACTTC
CASSYRETQYF
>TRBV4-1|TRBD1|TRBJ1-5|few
TGCGCCAGCAGCCAAGGCCTACTACAGGGGGCAAGCAATCAGCCCCAGCATTTT
CASSQGLLQGASNQPQHF
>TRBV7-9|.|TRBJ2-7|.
TGTGCCAGCAGCCCCCTGGGGGGAGAAGGGGACTACGAGCAGTACTTC
CASSPLGGEGDYEQYF